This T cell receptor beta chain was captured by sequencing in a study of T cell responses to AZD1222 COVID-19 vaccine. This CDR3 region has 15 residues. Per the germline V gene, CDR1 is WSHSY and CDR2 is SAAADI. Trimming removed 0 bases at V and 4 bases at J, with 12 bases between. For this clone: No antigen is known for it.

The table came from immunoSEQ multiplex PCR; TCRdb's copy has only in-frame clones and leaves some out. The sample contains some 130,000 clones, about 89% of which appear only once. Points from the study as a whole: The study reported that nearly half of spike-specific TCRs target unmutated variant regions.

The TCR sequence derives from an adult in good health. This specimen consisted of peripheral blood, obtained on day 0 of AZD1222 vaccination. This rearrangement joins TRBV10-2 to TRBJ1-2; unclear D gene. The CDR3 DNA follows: TGCGCCAGCAGTGAGTCGATTTACTCTGGCTATGGCTACACCTTC. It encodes CASSESIYSGYGYTF.